This entry describes one T cell receptor (beta chain). Its specificity is not known. This sample stems from a study of blood T cells in healthy people across ages. Study-level points and caveats: Long-lived donors had more naive CD4+ cells and higher diversity than aged donors.

There were healthy Caucasian individuals from Russia, aged roughly 6 to 100, serving as donors. Each donor had roughly 10 milliliters of peripheral blood drawn. A second PCR, run for roughly 6 to 11 cycles, used a sample-barcoded 5' primer plus a J-beta primer mix. Carrying 12 random nucleotides, a template-switch adaptor labeled each individual cDNA molecule. TCRdb redid the calling of the 5' RACE reads with MiXCR, one entry per CDR3 protein. Among some 900,000 distinct CDR3 sequences listed, around 48% were seen once. V lost 5 bases and J lost 0, with 11 bases in between. Germline V lookup: CDR1 MNHNY, CDR2 SVGAGI (reference sequence). The CDR3 has 15 residues.

This chain links TRBV6-6 with TRBJ1-5; D is perhaps TRBD1 (5 bases). Sequenced: blood. This clonotype was sampled from a man younger than 45 in good health. CDR3 residues: CASSRETVSNQPQHF. The CDR3 DNA reads TGTGCCAGCAGTCGAGAGACAGTTAGCAATCAGCCCCAGCATTTT.